What follows are 24 T cell receptor beta chains derived from one specimen sequenced in a study of T cell repertoires in cytomegalovirus infection. TCRdb re-analysed the reads in MiXCR, keeping a single row per CDR3 protein. The table records about 76,000 distinct CDR3 sequences, 3.5% to 4.5% of them present only once. The specimen sequenced was PBMCs. Every receptor here comes from a human donor in good health (CMV status not recorded). Some clones in this sample may be carry-over from other donors' samples.

This clonotype came up many times. The chain has TRBV7-2 and TRBJ1-5; D gene ambiguous. Germline V gene sequence: CDR1 SGHTA, CDR2 FQGNSA. The CDR3 runs 15 residues. Between the trimmed V and J ends, which lost 5 bases and 2 bases, there was a span of 13 bases. This CDR3 is CASSVGIGGNQPQHF. DNA for the CDR3: TGTGCCAGCAGCGTGGGTATCGGTGGCAATCAGCCCCAGCATTTT.

In its sample, this clonotype was seen many times. CDR3 residues: CASSIAVAGGFGNEQFF. The CDR3 DNA sequence: TGTGCCAGTAGTATAGCGGTGGCGGGGGGATTCGGCAATGAGCAGTTCTTC. The rearrangement links TRBV19 to TRBJ2-1, with 8 bases matching TRBD2. CDR1 LNHDA and CDR2 SQIVND come from the germline V gene (reference sequence). The V and J ends lost 1 base and 6 bases, in that order; junction bases with no gene match: 11. The CDR3 consists of 17 residues. The full variable domain, with the rest looked up from reference TRBV19 and TRBJ2-1, is DGGITQSPKYLFRKEGQNVTLSCEQNLNHDAMYWYRQDPGQGLRLIYYSQIVNDFQKGDIAEGYSVSREKKESFPLTVTSAQKNPTAFYLCASSIAVAGGFGNEQFFGPGTRLTVL.

This clonotype was seen at least ten times. The chain links TRBV6-2 or TRBV6-3 to TRBJ2-3; 7 nucleotides match TRBD1. Germline V CDR1 and CDR2: MNHEY, SVGEGT. V shed 4 bases, J shed 9 bases, and the junction held 4 bases outside the gene matches. The CDR3 totals 12 residues. The CDR3 DNA follows: TGTGCCAGCAGTTCAACAGGGGAAACGCAGTATTTT. Translated, it gives CASSSTGETQYF.

This clonotype was seen many times. The chain carries TRBV20-1 and TRBJ2-1; D unresolved. There are 13 residues in the CDR3. Trimming took off 3 bases at V and 6 bases at J, with 12 bases between the two ends. In germline, CDR1 is DFQATT, CDR2 SNEGSKA (reference sequence). The chain's CDR3 is CSASAPIRNEQFF. CDR3 in DNA: TGCAGTGCTAGCGCTCCGATCCGCAATGAGCAGTTCTTC.

This clonotype was detected many times. The chain combines TRBV7-2 with TRBJ2-1; possible D gene TRBD2, 7 bases. The CDR3 runs 12 residues. From germline, CDR1 is SGHTA and CDR2 FQGNSA. Trimming removed 5 bases from V and 7 bases from J, with 9 bases in between. CDR3 region: CASSGGANEQFF. CDR3 nucleotide sequence: TGTGCCAGCAGCGGGGGGGCGAATGAGCAGTTCTTC.

The sample holds many counts of this clonotype. J is TRBJ2-7 and V is TRBV29-1; D unclear. Trimming stripped 5 bases from V and 3 bases from J, with 8 bases between. This CDR3 contains 11 residues. CDR1 is SQVTM and CDR2 is ANQGSEA in the germline V gene. Written as DNA, the CDR3 is TGCAGCGTTAGGGTTATCTACGAGCAGTACTTC. Its protein is CSVRVIYEQYF.

This clonotype was picked up many times. CDR3 sequence reads: CASSPDHSYNSPLHF. In DNA form, the CDR3 reads TGTGCCAGCAGCCCGGACCACTCCTATAATTCACCCCTCCACTTT. The V call is TRBV12-3 or TRBV12-4, the J call TRBJ1-6; D is uncertain. With 6 bases removed from V and 0 bases from J, the gap between germline ends came to 9 bases. The CDR3 covers 15 residues.

This clonotype was found many times. The chain links TRBV10-3 to TRBJ1-1; no firm D call. CDR3 length: 15 residues. CDR1 is ENHRY, CDR2 SYGVKD, per germline. The V gene lost 3 bases and the J gene lost 3 bases, with 14 bases spanning the gap. CDR3 bases: TGTGCCATCAGTGAATTTGCCCAACGGGACACTGAAGCTTTCTTT. Protein: CAISEFAQRDTEAFF.

There are many counts of this clonotype. This chain connects TRBV4-1 to TRBJ1-5, with 7 nucleotides matching TRBD1. Germline CDR1 and CDR2: MGHRA and YSYEKL. The J segment lost 4 bases and the V segment lost 4 bases, leaving 4 bases of the junction unmatched. The CDR3 has 14 amino acids. The chain's CDR3 is CASSPLTGNQPQHF. The DNA for the CDR3 is TGCGCCAGCAGCCCCCTGACAGGGAATCAGCCCCAGCATTTT.

This clonotype was counted at least ten times. The chain carries TRBV7-3 and TRBJ1-1, with D unclear. CDR1 is SGHTA, CDR2 FQGTGA, per germline. CDR3 length: 13 amino acids. V was cut by 6 bases and J by 2 bases, with 10 bases left in between. The CDR3 sequence is CASSRFLNTEAFF. The CDR3 nucleotides are TGTGCCAGCAGTCGGTTTCTTAACACTGAAGCTTTCTTT.

At least ten counts were recorded for this clonotype. V gene TRBV28 combines with J gene TRBJ2-1; 7 nucleotides agree with TRBD2. This CDR3 is 15 amino acids long. With V trimmed by 1 base and J by 4 bases, 4 bases remained unmatched. Germline CDR1 MDHEN, CDR2 SYDVKM. CDR3 coding DNA: TGTGCCAGCAGTTTATTTGGGGGGGGATACAATGAGCAGTTCTTC. Protein: CASSLFGGGYNEQFF.

The table lists this clonotype with many counts. V usage is TRBV19 and J usage is TRBJ1-1, with a possible D match to TRBD1 (5 bases). V lost 5 bases and J lost 5, with 15 bases in between. Germline loops: CDR1 LNHDA, CDR2 SQIVND (reference sequence). This CDR3 contains 14 residues. The CDR3 loop is CASSPVDRETEAFF. CDR3 DNA sequence: TGTGCCAGTAGTCCCGTCGACAGAGAAACTGAAGCTTTCTTT.

This clonotype was counted at least ten times. The chain carries TRBV7-2 and TRBJ2-5; 8 bases are shared with TRBD1. Germline CDR1 and CDR2: SGHTA and FQGNSA. The CDR3 is 15 residues long. Trimming removed 5 bases from V and 1 base from J; junction bases left unmatched: 6. CDR3 amino acids: CASSQDRGAQETQYF. CDR3 in DNA: TGTGCCAGCAGCCAAGACAGGGGTGCCCAAGAGACCCAGTACTTC.

This clonotype was recorded many times. V is TRBV12-3 or TRBV12-4 and J is TRBJ1-1; D is unclear. There are 15 residues in the CDR3. V was shortened by 1 base and J by 0 bases, with 9 bases between the two germline ends. CDR3 region: CASSLGTVMNTEAFF. In DNA, the CDR3 is TGTGCCAGCAGTTTAGGGACGGTCATGAACACTGAAGCTTTCTTT.

The table lists this clonotype with many counts. This rearrangement joins TRBV7-2 to TRBJ1-6, with TRBD1 matching over 7 bases. Trimming at V came to 3 bases and at J to 5 bases, leaving 4 bases not matched to a gene. Germline lookup yields CDR1 SGHTA and CDR2 FQGNSA. The CDR3 extends over 15 amino acids. The CDR3 region has the DNA TGTGCCAGCAGCTTTGGACAGGTCGATAATTCACCCCTCCACTTT. Translation gives CASSFGQVDNSPLHF.

This clonotype was counted many times. The chain joins TRBV28 to TRBJ1-3, with D unclear. CDR1 is MDHEN, CDR2 SYDVKM, per germline. Trimming stripped 2 bases from V and 0 bases from J, with 11 bases between. The CDR3 length is 16 residues. The CDR3 spells CASSLPGAVSGNTIYF. The CDR3 bases are TGTGCCAGCAGTTTACCAGGAGCCGTCTCTGGAAACACCATATATTTT. Supplemented by reference TRBV28 and TRBJ1-3, the full variable domain reads DVKVTQSSRYLVKRTGEKVFLECVQDMDHENMFWYRQDPGLGLRLIYFSYDVKMKEKGDIPEGYSVSREKKERFSLILESASTNQTSMYLCASSLPGAVSGNTIYFGEGSWLTVV.

This clonotype was detected ten times or more. The V and J genes are TRBV5-1 and TRBJ1-2, with D maybe TRBD1 (6 bases). V gave up 4 bases and J gave up 2 bases, with 18 bases separating them. The CDR3 sequence is 16 residues long. CDR1 is SGHRS, CDR2 YFSETQ, per germline. The DNA for the CDR3 is TGCGCCAGCAGCCCGGGGGGCAGCCGGGAGAACTATGGCTACACCTTC. Residues: CASSPGGSRENYGYTF. Filled out from reference TRBV5-1 and TRBJ1-2, the complete variable domain reads KAGVTQTPRYLIKTRGQQVTLSCSPISGHRSVSWYQQTPGQGLQFLFEYFSETQRNKGNFPGRFSGRQFSNSRSEMNVSTLELGDSALYLCASSPGGSRENYGYTFGSGTRLTVV.

This clonotype was counted ten times or more. This chain joins TRBV12-3 or TRBV12-4 and TRBJ1-5, with D tentatively TRBD1 (6 bases). The CDR3 covers 12 residues. Trimming took off 5 bases at V and 9 bases at J, with 11 bases between the two ends. CDR3 amino acids: CASSPLGGPQHF. CDR3 nucleotide sequence: TGTGCCAGCAGTCCGTTAGGGGGGCCCCAGCATTTT.

The table lists this clonotype with many counts. The gene calls are TRBV2 and TRBJ1-3, with 10 bases matching TRBD1. Germline V gives CDR1 SNHLY, CDR2 FYNNEI. The CDR3 is 14 amino acids. Trimming removed 9 bases from V and 2 bases from J; junction bases left unmatched: 4. The CDR3 sequence: CARIGTGAGNTIYF. CDR3 DNA sequence: TGTGCCAGGATCGGGACAGGGGCTGGAAACACCATATATTTT.

This clonotype was found many times. The chain recombines TRBV10-3 with TRBJ1-1; D gene uncertain. The CDR3 is made up of 13 amino acids. The V and J ends lost 6 bases and 1 base respectively, with 9 bases between them. CDR1 and CDR2 (germline): ENHRY, SYGVKD. For the CDR3, the DNA is TGTGCCATCAGCCGGACGGCGAACACTGAAGCTTTCTTT. This codes for CAISRTANTEAFF.

There are many counts of this clonotype. The rearrangement links TRBV6-2 or TRBV6-3 to TRBJ2-5, with 9 bases fitting TRBD1. CDR1 is MNHEY and CDR2 is SVGEGT in the germline V gene. This CDR3 contains 14 residues. Trimming at V came to 5 bases and at J to 4 bases, leaving 5 bases not matched to a gene. The CDR3 region is CASSGTGSLETQYF. Here the CDR3 DNA reads TGTGCCAGCAGTGGGACAGGGTCTTTAGAGACCCAGTACTTC.

This clonotype has at least ten counts. At one boundary the junction diverges from the germline segment, which might be a read error. The J gene is TRBJ1-1, the V gene TRBV25-1; D unresolved. The CDR3 totals 13 residues. The germline gives CDR1 MGHDK, CDR2 SYGVNS. This CDR3 reads CASIGNSNAEAFF. DNA for the CDR3: TGTGCCAGCATCGGGAATTCGAACGCTGAAGCTTTCTTT.

Many counts were recorded for this clonotype. The chain is built from TRBV7-2 and TRBJ2-3; perhaps TRBD2 as D (6 bases). Germline lookup yields CDR1 SGHTA and CDR2 FQGNSA. The length of the CDR3 is 13 residues. Trimming shortened V by 1 base and J by 11 bases, and 13 bases separated the two germline ends. CDR3 bases: TGTGCCAGCAGCTTAGAGCGGGCGGCCGGGCAGTATTTT. As protein: CASSLERAAGQYF.

The sample holds many counts of this clonotype. The CDR3 sequence is CASSDGLNYGYTF. The CDR3 nucleotides read TGTGCCAGCAGTGACGGGTTAAACTATGGCTACACCTTC. The chain couples TRBV27 to TRBJ1-2; D uncertain. This CDR3 comprises 13 residues. Germline lookup yields CDR1 MNHEY and CDR2 SMNVEV (reference sequence). The V and J ends lost 5 bases and 2 bases respectively, with 9 bases between them.